The entry below describes one T cell receptor beta chain. Libraries were prepared by immunoSEQ multiplex PCR; TCRdb keeps only in-frame clonotypes and omits some of them. The repertoire consists of roughly 230,000 clones, with around 83% occurring once and the leading ten covering around 6.8%. The data derive from a study of blood T cell repertoires in COVID-19. For the study at large: Collection of acute and convalescent COVID-19 samples took place in the United States, Italy and Spain.

The V gene end was trimmed by 1 base and the J gene end by 6 bases; junction bases not matched to a gene: 5. The germline V gene encodes CDR1 SGDLS and CDR2 YYNGEE. The CDR3 covers 15 residues. The V call is TRBV9, the J call TRBJ2-1; 9 bases are a match to TRBD2. This clonotype was sampled from a woman in her forties or fifties with acute or convalescent COVID-19. The sample comprised peripheral blood. The CDR3 protein is CASSVSGGPLNEQFF. CDR3 bases: TGTGCCAGCAGCGTAAGCGGGGGGCCTCTCAATGAGCAGTTCTTC. Together with reference TRBV9 and TRBJ2-1, the CDR3 gives the full variable domain: DSGVTQTPKHLITATGQRVTLRCSPRSGDLSVYWYQQSLDQGLQFLIQYYNGEERAKGNILERFSAQQFPDLHSELNLSSLELGDSALYFCASSVSGGPLNEQFFGPGTRLTVL.